Given below is one T cell receptor (beta chain) in context. Its antigen remains undetermined. Base qualities are not at hand, and no much larger clone is one base apart. Its CDR3 holds 12 amino acids, cysteine through phenylalanine. This entry keeps only the CDR3 DNA: 36 bases, framed from base 1. The germline V gene encodes CDR1 SGHAT and CDR2 FQNNGV. A distance of 8 bases separates the germline ends of V and J, which lose 4 bases and 4 bases respectively. The immunoSEQ Assay, which relies on bias-controlled multiplex PCR amplification of genomic DNA, was used to profile TCRbeta CDR3 regions. As for the authors' bioinformatics: To quantify the absolute abundance of each unique TCRbeta CDR3 region, the sequences were collapsed and filtered. Two models were used to test differential abundance: a binomial model (Fisher-equivalent) and a beta-binomial model that adds time-dependent variance fitted from healthy donors. Clones with fewer than 5 combined templates were removed, and a clone was called differentially abundant if the clone's Benjamini-Hochberg FDR was below 0.01. In the beta-binomial model, variance was expressed as a function of the total template count across the two samples, in the form v = (b*log(k)+a)^2. TCRdb mirrors the immuneACCESS table, restricted to in-frame sequences. Some clones are absent from its copies; in checked studies, under half trace to an unresolved V gene, and the reason for the others is unknown. V and J calls plus clone size are reproduced from that table; the DNA served to infer D and trimming. For this sample the table gives 70,000 to 95,000 clones, of which 88% were detected only once. Together, the top ten hold roughly 3.8% of the sample.

The data belong to a study of identifying expanded T cells in peripheral blood (dated by TCRdb to between 2018 and 2020). For context, the study as a whole: Separate aliquots of the same genomic DNA pool were sequenced to produce technical replicates, and four replicates were compared in pairs.

Summary of the overall study and its limitations: Between technical replicates the binomial model flagged approximately 1.3 differentially abundant clones, whereas over about 2 weeks the binomial model flagged about 15 and over roughly four weeks 19 to 20. The beta-binomial model significantly reduced the number of clones called differentially abundant and the false-positive rate across all healthy-donor time intervals. It was expected by the authors that biological variance in healthy repertoires might increase further over much longer intervals, such as months to years. In all healthy donors, the variance in clone template counts between samples taken around two weeks apart rose significantly as total template count increased.

No immune events such as infections were documented for the healthy donors during the collection period. Time-dependent variance in a beta-binomial model of T-cell clone differential abundance was calibrated using healthy-donor blood repertoires as a training cohort. There were some 10 healthy donors in the training cohort, of whom 3 were female and 7 were male. The donors were between roughly 25 and 70 years old, with an average age of around 42 years. Whole blood from each healthy donor was obtained from a commercial supplier and was collected at three time points around two weeks apart. For immunosequencing, genomic DNA was extracted from unsorted whole blood.

The TCR comes from a person between 18 and 70 years old in good health. The receptor chain draws on TRBV11-2 and TRBJ2-7; the D gene remains uncertain. The sample taken for sequencing was blood. The nucleotide sequence is TGTGCCAGCAGCTCTGGTTTTTACGAGCAGTACTTC. Its translation reads: CASSSGFYEQYF.